This TCR beta chain was recorded in a study of blood T cell repertoires in COVID-19. For the study at large: Some COVID-19 samples were acute and others convalescent; all came from the United States, Italy and Spain. PBMCs, B-cell-depleted T cells, or T cells were the source of the cDNA or gDNA that made up the material.

Clones were sequenced by immunoSEQ multiplex PCR, and TCRdb holds only the in-frame ones, with some missing. The sample contains about 110,000 clones, 70% to 85% of which appear only once. The table lists this clone with a count of one. Germline CDR1 and CDR2: LGHDT and YNNKEL (reference sequence). Trimming took 0 bases from V and 5 from J, leaving 13 bases between them. This CDR3 region has 15 residues. The V and J genes are TRBV3-1 (or the pseudogene TRBV3-2) and TRBJ1-1; tentatively, D is TRBD1 (5 bases). The TCR comes from a woman aged 60-75 years with acute or convalescent COVID-19. The sample comprised peripheral blood. The CDR3 loop reads CASSQDGSGITEAFF. CDR3 DNA sequence: TGTGCCAGCAGCCAAGATGGGTCAGGGATTACTGAAGCTTTCTTT.